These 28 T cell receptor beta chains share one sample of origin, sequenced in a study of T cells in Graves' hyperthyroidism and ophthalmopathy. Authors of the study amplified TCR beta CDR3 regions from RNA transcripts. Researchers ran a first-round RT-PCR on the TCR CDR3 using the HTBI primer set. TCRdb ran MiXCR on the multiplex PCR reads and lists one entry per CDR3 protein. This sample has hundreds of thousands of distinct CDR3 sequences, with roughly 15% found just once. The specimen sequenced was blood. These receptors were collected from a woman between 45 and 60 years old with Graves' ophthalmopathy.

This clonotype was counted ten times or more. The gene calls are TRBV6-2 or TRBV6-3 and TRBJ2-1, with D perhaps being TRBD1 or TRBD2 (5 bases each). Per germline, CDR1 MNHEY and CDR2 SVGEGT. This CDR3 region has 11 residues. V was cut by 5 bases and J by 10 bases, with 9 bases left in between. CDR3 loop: CASSMGVEQFF. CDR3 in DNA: TGTGCCAGCAGTATGGGGGTAGAGCAGTTCTTC.

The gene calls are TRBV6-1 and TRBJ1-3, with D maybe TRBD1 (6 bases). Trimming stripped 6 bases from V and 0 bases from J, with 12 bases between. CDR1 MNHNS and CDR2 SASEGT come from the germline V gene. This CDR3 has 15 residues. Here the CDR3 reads CASRHLQGSGNTIYF. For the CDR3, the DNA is TGTGCCAGCAGACATCTACAGGGCTCTGGAAACACCATATATTTT.

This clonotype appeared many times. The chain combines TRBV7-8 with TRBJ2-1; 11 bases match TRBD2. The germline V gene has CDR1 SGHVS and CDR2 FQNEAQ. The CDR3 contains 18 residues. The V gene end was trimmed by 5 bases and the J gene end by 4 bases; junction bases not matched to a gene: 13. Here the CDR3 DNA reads TGTGCCAGCAGCCGAGATAGCGGGAGGGCCCCCATTTACAATGAGCAGTTCTTC. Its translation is CASSRDSGRAPIYNEQFF.

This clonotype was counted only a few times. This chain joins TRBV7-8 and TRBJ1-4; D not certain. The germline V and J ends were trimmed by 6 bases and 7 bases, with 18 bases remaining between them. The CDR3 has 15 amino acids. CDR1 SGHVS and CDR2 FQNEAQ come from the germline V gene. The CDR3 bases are TGTGCCAGCAGTAAGGCCCGGACCGCCACTGAAAAACTGTTTTTT. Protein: CASSKARTATEKLFF.

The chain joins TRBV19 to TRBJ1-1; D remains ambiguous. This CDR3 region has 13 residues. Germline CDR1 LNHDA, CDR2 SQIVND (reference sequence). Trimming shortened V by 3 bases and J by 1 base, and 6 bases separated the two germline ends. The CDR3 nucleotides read TGTGCCAGTAGTATGACGAAGAACACTGAAGCTTTCTTT. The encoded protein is CASSMTKNTEAFF.

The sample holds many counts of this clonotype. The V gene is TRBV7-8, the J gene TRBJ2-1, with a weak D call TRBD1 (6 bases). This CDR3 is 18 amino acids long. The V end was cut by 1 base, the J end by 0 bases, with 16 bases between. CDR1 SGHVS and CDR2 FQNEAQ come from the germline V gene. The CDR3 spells CASSLVYQGLSSYNEQFF. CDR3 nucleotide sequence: TGTGCCAGCAGCTTAGTTTATCAGGGGTTAAGCTCCTACAATGAGCAGTTCTTC.

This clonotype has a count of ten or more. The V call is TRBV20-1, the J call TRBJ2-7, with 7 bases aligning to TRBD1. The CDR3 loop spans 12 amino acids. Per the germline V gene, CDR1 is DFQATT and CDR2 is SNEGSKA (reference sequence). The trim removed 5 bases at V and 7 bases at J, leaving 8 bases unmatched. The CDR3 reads CSAPDRVGEQYF. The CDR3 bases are TGCAGTGCTCCCGACAGGGTAGGAGAGCAGTACTTC.

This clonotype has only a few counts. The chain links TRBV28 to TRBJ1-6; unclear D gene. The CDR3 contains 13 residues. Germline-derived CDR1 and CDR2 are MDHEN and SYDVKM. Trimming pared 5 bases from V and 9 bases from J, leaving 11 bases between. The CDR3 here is CASSAPPGSPLHF. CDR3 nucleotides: TGTGCCAGCAGTGCCCCTCCTGGTTCACCCCTCCACTTT.

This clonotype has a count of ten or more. The CDR3 nucleotides read TGTGCCAGCTCACCTCGACAGGGAGAAGCTTTCTTT. Protein sequence: CASSPRQGEAFF. The chain couples TRBV18 to TRBJ1-1; 7 nucleotides agree with TRBD1. Per germline, CDR1 KGHSH and CDR2 LQKENI. V lost 3 bases to trimming and J lost 8 bases; unmatched junction nucleotides: 3. CDR3 length: 12 amino acids.

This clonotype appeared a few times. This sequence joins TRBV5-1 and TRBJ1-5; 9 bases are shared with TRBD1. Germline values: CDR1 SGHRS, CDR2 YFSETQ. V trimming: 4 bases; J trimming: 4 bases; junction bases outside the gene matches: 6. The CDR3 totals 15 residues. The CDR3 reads CASSEGTGPNQPQHF. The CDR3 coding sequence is TGCGCCAGCAGCGAGGGGACAGGGCCTAATCAGCCCCAGCATTTT.

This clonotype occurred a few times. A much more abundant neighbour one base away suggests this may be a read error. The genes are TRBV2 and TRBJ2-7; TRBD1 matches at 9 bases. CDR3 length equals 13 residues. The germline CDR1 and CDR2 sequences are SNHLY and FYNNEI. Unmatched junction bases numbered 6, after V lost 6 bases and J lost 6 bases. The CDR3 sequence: CASRGTGTCEQYF. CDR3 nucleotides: TGTGCCAGCAGGGGGACAGGGACCTGCGAGCAGTACTTC. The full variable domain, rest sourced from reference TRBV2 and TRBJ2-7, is EPEVTQTPSHQVTQMGQEVILRCVPISNHLYFYWYRQILGQKVEFLVSFYNNEISEKSEIFDDQFSVERPDGSNFTLKIRSTKLEDSAMYFCASRGTGTCEQYFGPGTRLTVT.

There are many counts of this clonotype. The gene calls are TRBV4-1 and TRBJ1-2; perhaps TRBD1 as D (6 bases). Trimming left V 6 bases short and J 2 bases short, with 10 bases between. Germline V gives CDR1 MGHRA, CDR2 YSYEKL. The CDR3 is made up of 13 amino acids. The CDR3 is CASRATGNYGYTF. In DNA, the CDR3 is TGCGCCAGCAGGGCGACAGGCAACTATGGCTACACCTTC.

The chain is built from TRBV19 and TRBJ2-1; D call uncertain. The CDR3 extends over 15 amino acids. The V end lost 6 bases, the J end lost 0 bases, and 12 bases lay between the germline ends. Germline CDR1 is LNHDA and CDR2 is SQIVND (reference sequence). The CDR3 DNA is TGTGCCAGTAGCACCAGGAGAAGCTCCTACAATGAGCAGTTCTTC. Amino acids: CASSTRRSSYNEQFF.

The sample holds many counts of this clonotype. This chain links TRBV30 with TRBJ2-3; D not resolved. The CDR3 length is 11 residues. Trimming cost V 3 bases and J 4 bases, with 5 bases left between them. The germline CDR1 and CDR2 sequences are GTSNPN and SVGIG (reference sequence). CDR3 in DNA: TGTGCCTGGAGGCAGGCAGATACGCAGTATTTT. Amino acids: CAWRQADTQYF. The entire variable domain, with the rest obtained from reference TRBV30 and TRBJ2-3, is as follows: SQTIHQWPATLVQPVGSPLSLECTVEGTSNPNLYWYRQAAGRGLQLLFYSVGIGQISSEVPQNLSASRPQDRQFILSSKKLLLSDSGFYLCAWRQADTQYFGPGTRLTVL.

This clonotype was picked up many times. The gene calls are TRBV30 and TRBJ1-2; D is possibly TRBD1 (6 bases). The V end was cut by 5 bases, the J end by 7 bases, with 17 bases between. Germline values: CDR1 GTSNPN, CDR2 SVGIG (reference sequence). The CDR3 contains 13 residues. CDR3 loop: CAWHLTGTGGYTF. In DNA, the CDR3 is TGTGCCTGGCACCTTACAGGGACCGGTGGCTACACCTTC.

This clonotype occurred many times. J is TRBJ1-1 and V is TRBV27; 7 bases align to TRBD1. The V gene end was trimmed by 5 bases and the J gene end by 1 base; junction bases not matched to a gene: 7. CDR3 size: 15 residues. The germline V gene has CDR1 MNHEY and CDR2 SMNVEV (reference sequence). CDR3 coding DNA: TGTGCCAGCAGTCCCATACGGGACAGGAACACTGAAGCTTTCTTT. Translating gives CASSPIRDRNTEAFF.

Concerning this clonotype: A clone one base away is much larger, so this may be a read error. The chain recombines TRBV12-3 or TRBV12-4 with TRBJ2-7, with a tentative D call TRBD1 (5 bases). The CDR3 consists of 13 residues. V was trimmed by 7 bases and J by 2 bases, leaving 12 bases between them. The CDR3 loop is CASKGAETYEQYF. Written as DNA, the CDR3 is TGTGCCAGCAAAGGGGCGGAAACCTACGAGCAGTACTTC.

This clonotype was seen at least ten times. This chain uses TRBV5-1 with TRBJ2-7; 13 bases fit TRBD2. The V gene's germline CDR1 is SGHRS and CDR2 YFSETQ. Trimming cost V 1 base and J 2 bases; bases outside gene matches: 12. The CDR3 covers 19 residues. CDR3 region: CASSLPRTSGSSYAYEQYF. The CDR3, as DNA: TGCGCCAGCAGCTTGCCTCGGACTAGCGGGAGTTCATACGCCTACGAGCAGTACTTC.

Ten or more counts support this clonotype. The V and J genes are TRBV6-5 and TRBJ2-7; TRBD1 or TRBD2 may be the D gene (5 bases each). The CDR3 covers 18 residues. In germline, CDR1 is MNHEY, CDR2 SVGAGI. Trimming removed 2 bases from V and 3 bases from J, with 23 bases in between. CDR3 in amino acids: CASSYRFQGAADVYEQYF. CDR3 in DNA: TGTGCCAGCAGTTACCGTTTTCAGGGAGCGGCTGATGTCTACGAGCAGTACTTC.

CDR3 protein: CASTNILLAGSTDTQYF. CDR3 in DNA: TGTGCCAGCACCAACATCCTACTAGCGGGAAGCACAGATACGCAGTATTTT. The rearrangement uses TRBV6-1 and TRBJ2-3; 10 bases are a match to TRBD2. CDR1 is MNHNS, CDR2 SASEGT, per germline. J gave up 0 bases and V 7 bases, and 10 bases lay outside the gene matches. The CDR3 has 17 residues.

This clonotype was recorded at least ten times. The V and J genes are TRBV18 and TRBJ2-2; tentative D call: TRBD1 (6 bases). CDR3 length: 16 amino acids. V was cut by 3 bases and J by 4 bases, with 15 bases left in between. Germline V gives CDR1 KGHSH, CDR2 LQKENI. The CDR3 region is CASSPFKQGSTGELFF. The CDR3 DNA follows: TGTGCCAGCTCACCTTTTAAGCAGGGGAGCACCGGGGAGCTGTTTTTT.

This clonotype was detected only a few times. The CDR3 is CASSRGGSGTYEQYF. In DNA form, the CDR3 reads TGTGCCAGCAGCCGAGGGGGTAGCGGAACCTACGAGCAGTACTTC. The chain uses TRBV7-2 and TRBJ2-7; D tentatively reads TRBD1 or TRBD2 (6 bases each). Germline assignment: CDR1 SGHTA and CDR2 FQGNSA. V was pared by 5 bases and J by 2 bases, with 16 bases between. This CDR3 contains 15 residues.

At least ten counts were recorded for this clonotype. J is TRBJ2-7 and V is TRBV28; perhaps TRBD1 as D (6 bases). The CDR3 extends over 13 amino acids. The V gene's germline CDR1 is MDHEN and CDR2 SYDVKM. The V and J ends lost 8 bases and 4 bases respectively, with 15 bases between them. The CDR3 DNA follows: TGTGCCAGCGGAACAGGGTCGGGGTACGAGCAGTACTTC. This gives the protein CASGTGSGYEQYF.

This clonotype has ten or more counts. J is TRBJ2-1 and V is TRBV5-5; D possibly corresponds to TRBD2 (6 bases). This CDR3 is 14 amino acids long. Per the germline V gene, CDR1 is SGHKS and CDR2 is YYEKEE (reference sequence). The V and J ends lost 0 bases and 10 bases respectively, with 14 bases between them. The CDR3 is CASSLVGRGIEQFF. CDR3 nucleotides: TGTGCCAGCAGCTTGGTGGGTCGCGGGATCGAGCAGTTCTTC.

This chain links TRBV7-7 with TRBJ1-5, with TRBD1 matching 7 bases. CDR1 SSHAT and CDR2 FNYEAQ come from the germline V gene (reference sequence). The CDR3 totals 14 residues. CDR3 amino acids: CARSYRGSNQPQHF. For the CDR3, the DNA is TGTGCTAGGTCCTACAGGGGAAGCAATCAGCCCCAGCATTTT.

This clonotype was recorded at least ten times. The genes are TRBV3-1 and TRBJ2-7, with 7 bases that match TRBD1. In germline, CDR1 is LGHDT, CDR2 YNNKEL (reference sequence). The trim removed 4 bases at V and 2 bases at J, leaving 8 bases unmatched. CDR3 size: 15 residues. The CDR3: CASSPYRGRTYEQYF. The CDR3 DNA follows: TGTGCCAGCAGCCCATACAGGGGCCGAACCTACGAGCAGTACTTC.

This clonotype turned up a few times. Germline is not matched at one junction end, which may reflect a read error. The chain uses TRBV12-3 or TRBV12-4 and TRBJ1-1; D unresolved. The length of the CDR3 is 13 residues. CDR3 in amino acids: CANSFSLAVEAFF. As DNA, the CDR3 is TGTGCCAACAGTTTCAGCTTGGCAGTTGAAGCTTTCTTT.

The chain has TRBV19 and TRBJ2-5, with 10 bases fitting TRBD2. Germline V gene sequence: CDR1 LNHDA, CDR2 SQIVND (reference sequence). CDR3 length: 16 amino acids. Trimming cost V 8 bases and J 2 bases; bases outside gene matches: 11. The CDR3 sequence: CASSSLRTSGQETQYF. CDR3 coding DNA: TGTGCCAGTTCTTCTTTGAGGACTAGCGGACAAGAGACCCAGTACTTC.